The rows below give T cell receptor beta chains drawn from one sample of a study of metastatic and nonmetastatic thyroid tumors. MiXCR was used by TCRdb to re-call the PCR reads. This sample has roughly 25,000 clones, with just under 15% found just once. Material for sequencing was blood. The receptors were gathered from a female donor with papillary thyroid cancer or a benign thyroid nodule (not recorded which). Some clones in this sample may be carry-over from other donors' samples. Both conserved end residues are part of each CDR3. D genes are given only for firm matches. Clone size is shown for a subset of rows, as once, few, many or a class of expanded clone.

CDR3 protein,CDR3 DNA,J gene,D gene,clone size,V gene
CSAMAYGLARCEQYF,TGCAGTGCTATGGCATACGGCCTAGCGAGATGCGAGCAGTACTTC,TRBJ2-7,NA,NA,TRBV20-1
CASSYLDPGANVLTF,TGTGCCAGCAGTTACCTAGACCCTGGGGCCAACGTCCTGACTTTC,TRBJ2-6,NA,many,TRBV6-6
CAWSVGSRSTDTQYF,TGTGCCTGGAGTGTAGGTTCCCGGAGCACAGATACGCAGTATTTT,TRBJ2-3,NA,many,TRBV30
CSVEAIRTAGYEQYF,TGCAGCGTTGAAGCGATCCGGACAGCGGGCTACGAGCAGTACTTC,TRBJ2-7,NA,many,TRBV29-1
CAIQLLAGAPYNEQFF,TGTGCCATCCAATTACTAGCGGGAGCCCCCTACAATGAGCAGTTCTTC,TRBJ2-1,TRBD2,NA,TRBV2
CASSYSGGATPSEQFF,TGTGCCAGCAGTTACTCGGGGGGGGCCACCCCTAGTGAGCAGTTCTTC,TRBJ2-1,NA,medium-sized,TRBV6-5
CATSRGENTEAFF,TGTGCCACCAGCAGGGGGGAGAACACTGAAGCTTTCTTT,TRBJ1-1,NA,many,TRBV15
CASSVTGFNEQFF,TGTGCCAGCAGCGTGACAGGTTTCAATGAGCAGTTCTTC,TRBJ2-1,NA,many,TRBV7-8
CAISPGGAVADTQYF,TGTGCCATCAGCCCAGGGGGCGCTGTGGCAGATACGCAGTATTTT,TRBJ2-3,TRBD1,many,TRBV10-3
CASSQDGRRTEAFF,TGTGCCAGCAGCCAAGATGGGCGGCGGACTGAAGCTTTCTTT,TRBJ1-1,NA,many,TRBV3-1
CASSPNGYEQYF,TGTGCCAGCTCACCAAATGGCTACGAGCAGTACTTC,TRBJ2-7,NA,many,TRBV18
CASSSTGGPRAGGYTF,TGTGCCAGCAGTTCCACAGGGGGTCCCCGCGCGGGTGGCTACACCTTC,TRBJ1-2,TRBD1,many,TRBV28
CSARWDRSYNEQFF,TGCAGTGCTAGATGGGACAGATCTTACAATGAGCAGTTCTTC,TRBJ2-1,TRBD1,many,TRBV20-1
CASSRGTGGSSNQPQHF,TGTGCCAGCAGTCGCGGGACAGGGGGTTCTAGCAATCAGCCCCAGCATTTT,TRBJ1-5,TRBD1,many,TRBV6-2/TRBV6-3
CASSHRRDRGTDTQYF,TGTGCCAGCAGTCATAGGCGGGACAGGGGAACAGATACGCAGTATTTT,TRBJ2-3,TRBD1,NA,TRBV11-2
CASSHTIPGLPYEQYF,TGCGCCAGCAGCCATACTATACCGGGACTGCCCTACGAGCAGTACTTC,TRBJ2-7,NA,once,TRBV4-1
CASSRQGFGTDTQYF,TGTGCCAGCAGCCGTCAGGGGTTCGGCACAGATACGCAGTATTTT,TRBJ2-3,NA,NA,TRBV7-3
CASSHSGSTYEQYF,TGTGCCAGCAGCCATAGCGGGAGTACCTACGAGCAGTACTTC,TRBJ2-7,TRBD2,many,TRBV6-1
CASSARLVAGYDEQYF,TGTGCCAGCAGCGCAAGACTAGTGGCGGGTTACGACGAGCAGTACTTC,TRBJ2-7,NA,NA,TRBV11-2
CASSVEAGNTIYF,TGTGCCAGCAGTGTGGAGGCAGGAAACACCATATATTTT,TRBJ1-3,NA,NA,TRBV6-1
CASSYIGTGGSGLRSVLTF,TGTGCCAGCAGTTACATCGGGACAGGGGGCTCGGGGCTCCGTAGCGTCCTGACTTTC,TRBJ2-6,TRBD1,many,TRBV6-2/TRBV6-3
CASSLGTALGPQHF,TGTGCCAGCAGCTTAGGGACAGCCCTTGGTCCCCAGCATTTT,TRBJ1-5,NA,NA,TRBV7-2
CASSGAGQGSNEQYF,TGTGCCAGCAGTGGTGCAGGACAGGGGTCCAACGAGCAGTACTTC,TRBJ2-7,TRBD1,few,TRBV2
CASSLGGVSNTEAFF,TGTGCCAGCAGTTTAGGGGGGGTGTCGAACACTGAAGCTTTCTTT,TRBJ1-1,NA,many,TRBV27
CASSSSPSSVNEQFF,TGTGCCAGCAGTTCCTCCCCGTCTAGTGTCAATGAGCAGTTCTTC,TRBJ2-1,NA,many,TRBV28
CASSLLTGMNTEAFF,TGTGCCAGCAGTTTGTTGACAGGCATGAACACTGAAGCTTTCTTT,TRBJ1-1,NA,many,TRBV12-3/TRBV12-4
CATSRWAGEKLFF,TGTGCCACCAGCAGATGGGCGGGGGAAAAACTGTTTTTT,TRBJ1-4,NA,few,TRBV15
CASSYLEDRGGYTF,TGTGCCAGCAGTTACCTCGAAGACAGGGGAGGCTACACCTTC,TRBJ1-2,TRBD1,NA,TRBV12-3/TRBV12-4
CASRYMVRGDTEASF,TGTGCCAGCAGGTACATGGTCAGGGGGGACACTGAAGCTTCCTTT,TRBJ1-1,TRBD1,many,TRBV6-1
CSPMQGPETQYF,TGCAGTCCCATGCAGGGGCCCGAGACCCAGTACTTC,TRBJ2-5,NA,NA,TRBV20-1
CASSRGQGFSEAFF,TGTGCCAGCAGTCGGGGACAGGGGTTCTCTGAGGCTTTCTTT,TRBJ1-1,TRBD1,many,TRBV27
CASSLMEKTYVQYF,TGTGCCAGCAGTTTAATGGAGAAAACCTACGTGCAGTACTTC,TRBJ2-7,NA,few,TRBV28